This T cell receptor (beta chain) came from a study of molecular identifiers for immune sequencing clone quantification. Study observations and caveats: The study found clones above 20 RNA copies held over 99% of effector molecules and under 1% in naive cells.

Libraries of naive CD8 cells were prepared from around 18,000 to 910,000 sorted cells using 10%, 30% or 50% RNA. Previously reported methods and listed TCR primers produced the bulk TCR libraries. TCRdb reprocessed the PCR reads with MiXCR, giving one entry per CDR3 protein. In the table there are about 640,000 distinct CDR3 sequences, just under 20% of which are singletons. This clonotype was picked up many times. The antigen is not known. This TCR was sampled from a human donor in good health. Some libraries in this study had Jurkat cell RNA spiked in. Input material: naive CD8+ T cells from blood, with Jurkat cell RNA spiked in. The subset is: FACS-sorted CD8+CD4-CCR7+CD45RA+ naive T cells.

The CDR3 protein is CASSLAVGGLAGVYF. DNA for the CDR3: TGTGCCAGCAGCTTAGCGGTTGGCGGACTAGCGGGGGTGTACTTC. This rearrangement joins TRBV7-2 to TRBJ2-7, with 13 bases aligning to TRBD2. CDR3 length: 15 amino acids. J lost 12 bases, V lost 0 bases, and 8 bases had no gene match. The germline CDR1 and CDR2 sequences are SGHTA and FQGNSA.